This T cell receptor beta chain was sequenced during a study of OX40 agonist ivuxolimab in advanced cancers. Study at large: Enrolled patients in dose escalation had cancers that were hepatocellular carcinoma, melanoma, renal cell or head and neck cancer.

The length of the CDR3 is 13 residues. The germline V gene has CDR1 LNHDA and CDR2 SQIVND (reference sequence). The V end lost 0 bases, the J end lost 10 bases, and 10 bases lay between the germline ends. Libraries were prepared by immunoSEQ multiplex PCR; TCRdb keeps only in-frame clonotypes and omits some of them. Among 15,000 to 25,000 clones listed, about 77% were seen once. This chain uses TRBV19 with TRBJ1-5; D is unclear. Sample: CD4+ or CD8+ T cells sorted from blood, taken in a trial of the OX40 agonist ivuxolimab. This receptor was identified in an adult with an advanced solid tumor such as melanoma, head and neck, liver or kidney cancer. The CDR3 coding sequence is TGTGCCAGTAGTATAGATCAAGGCTTTCCCCAGCATTTT. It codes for CASSIDQGFPQHF.